The clone carrying this T cell receptor (beta chain) was counted ten times or more. Antigen: not known. These data originate in a study of CD8 T cells in ankylosing spondylitis. Germline values: CDR1 SEHNR, CDR2 FQNEAQ (reference sequence). This CDR3 spans 15 amino acids. V was clipped by 2 bases and J by 5 bases, with 16 bases between them. Whole-study findings and limits: Before this, some motif variants had been reported in reactive arthritis synovial fluid and blood. Characteristic, it appeared, of ankylosing spondylitis blood was a TCR beta motif of roughly 8 highly homologous variants.

As the method for making TCR beta libraries, quantitative 5'-RACE with molecular barcodes was used. One entry per CDR3 protein, called by TCRdb with MiXCR from the 5' RACE reads. The sample lists fewer than 550,000 distinct CDR3 sequences; less than 6% were seen once. The TCR originated in a male donor with ankylosing spondylitis. Material: blood, either unsorted or a sorted T cell fraction (not recorded which). This sequence joins TRBV7-9 and TRBJ2-7, with D possibly matching TRBD1 (6 bases). The CDR3 DNA is TGTGCCAGCAGCTTAATCAGGGGCTCTGCCCACGAGCAGTACTTC. It is translated as CASSLIRGSAHEQYF.